This is a list of T cell receptor beta chains from one sample in a study of T-cell reconstitution after alpha-beta-depleted transplantation in children. MiXCR, applied by TCRdb to the PCR reads, yields one record per CDR3 protein. The top ten hold less than 4.5% of the sample, which has 360,000 or so distinct CDR3 sequences, roughly 22% seen once. The sequencing used PBMCs from the stem cell graft donor, collected from the stem cell graft. Receptors were obtained from a human donor who donated a stem cell graft to a child with acute myeloid leukemia. CDR3s include the opening cysteine and the closing phenylalanine or tryptophan. The D gene is left open where the match is weak. A clone size is listed for some rows: how often the clone was seen (once, few, many), or a class if it is expanded.

J gene,clone size,V gene,D gene,CDR3 protein,CDR3 DNA
TRBJ2-2,-,TRBV7-7,TRBD2,CASSLGHSGRPGELFF,TGTGCCAGCAGCTTGGGTCATAGCGGGAGGCCCGGGGAGCTGTTTTTT
TRBJ2-7,-,TRBV12-3/TRBV12-4,-,CASSSVTDTYEQYF,TGTGCCAGCAGTTCCGTGACGGATACCTACGAGCAGTACTTC
TRBJ1-2,many,TRBV6-6,-,CASTTDRDYGYTF,TGTGCCAGCACCACGGACAGAGACTATGGCTACACCTTC
TRBJ2-1,-,TRBV19,-,CASSITSHSYNEQFF,TGTGCCAGTAGTATAACTAGTCACTCCTACAATGAGCAGTTCTTC
TRBJ2-3,-,TRBV4-1,-,CASSPTAVASTDTQYF,TGCGCCAGCAGCCCCACAGCGGTAGCGAGCACAGATACGCAGTATTTT
TRBJ2-4,-,TRBV12-3/TRBV12-4,TRBD1,CASSLTGAKNIQYF,TGTGCCAGCAGCCTGACAGGGGCCAAAAACATTCAGTACTTC
TRBJ1-4,-,TRBV7-9,-,CASSLGDTRGKLFF,TGTGCCAGCAGCTTAGGGGACACAAGAGGAAAACTGTTTTTT
TRBJ2-7,many,TRBV29-1,-,CSVAGTNSYEQYF,TGCAGCGTTGCGGGGACCAACTCCTACGAGCAGTACTTC
TRBJ2-3,-,TRBV28,TRBD2,CASSFRLAGVRADTQYF,TGTGCCAGCAGTTTTCGACTAGCGGGAGTGAGGGCAGATACGCAGTATTTT
TRBJ2-2,few,TRBV4-3,TRBD2,CASSQERAGGPWVGELFF,TGCGCCAGCAGCCAAGAGCGGGCGGGAGGGCCTTGGGTCGGGGAGCTGTTTTTT
TRBJ2-3,-,TRBV27,-,CASSLLGGPSTDTQYF,TGTGCCAGCAGCCTTTTAGGGGGGCCTAGCACAGATACGCAGTATTTT
TRBJ2-7,few,TRBV7-2,TRBD1,CASSPRTGNYEQYF,TGTGCCAGCAGCCCGCGGACAGGGAACTACGAGCAGTACTTC